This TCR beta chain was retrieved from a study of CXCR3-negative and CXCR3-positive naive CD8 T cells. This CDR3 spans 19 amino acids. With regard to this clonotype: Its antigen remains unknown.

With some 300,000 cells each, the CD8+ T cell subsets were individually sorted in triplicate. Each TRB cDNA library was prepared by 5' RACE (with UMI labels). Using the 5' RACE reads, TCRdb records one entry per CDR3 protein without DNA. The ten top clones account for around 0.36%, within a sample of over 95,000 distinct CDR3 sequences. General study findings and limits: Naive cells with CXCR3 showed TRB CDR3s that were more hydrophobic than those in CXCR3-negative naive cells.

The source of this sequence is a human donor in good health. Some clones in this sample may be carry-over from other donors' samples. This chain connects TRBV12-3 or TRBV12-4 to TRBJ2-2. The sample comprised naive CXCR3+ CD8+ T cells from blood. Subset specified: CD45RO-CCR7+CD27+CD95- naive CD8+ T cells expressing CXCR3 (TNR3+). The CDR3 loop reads CASSLGVWTLAANTGELFF.